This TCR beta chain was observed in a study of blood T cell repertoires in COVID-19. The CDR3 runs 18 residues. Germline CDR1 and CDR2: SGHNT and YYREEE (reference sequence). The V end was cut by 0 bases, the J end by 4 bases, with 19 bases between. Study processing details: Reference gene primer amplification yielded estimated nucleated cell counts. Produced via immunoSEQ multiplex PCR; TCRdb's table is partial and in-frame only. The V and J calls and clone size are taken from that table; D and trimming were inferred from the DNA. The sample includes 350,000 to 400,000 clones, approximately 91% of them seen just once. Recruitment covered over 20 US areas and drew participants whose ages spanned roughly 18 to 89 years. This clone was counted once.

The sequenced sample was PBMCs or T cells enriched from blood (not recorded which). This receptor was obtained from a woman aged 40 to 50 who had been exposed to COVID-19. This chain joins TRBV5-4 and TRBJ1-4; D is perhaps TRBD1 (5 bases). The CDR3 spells CASSLGRQGGGGNEKLFF. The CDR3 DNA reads TGTGCCAGCAGCTTGGGACGGCAGGGAGGCGGCGGTAATGAAAAACTGTTTTTT.